This T cell receptor beta chain was captured by sequencing in a study of blood T cell repertoires in COVID-19. As for the study in general: Acute and convalescent COVID-19 specimens originated in the United States, Italy and Spain. In each case, the material was cDNA or gDNA derived from T cells, B-cell-depleted T cells, or PBMCs.

The germline CDR1 and CDR2 sequences are SGHTA and FQGNSA. V was clipped by 5 bases and J by 12 bases, with 22 bases between them. The CDR3 is 14 residues long. Source study methods: Nucleated cell number was recorded as an estimate derived from reference gene primer amplification. The method was immunoSEQ multiplex PCR; TCRdb's version includes in-frame clones alone and lacks a portion of them. Clone size and V and J calls were adopted from that table, with D and trimming inferred from the DNA. The table has roughly 150,000 clones, more than 85% seen once. The rearrangement uses TRBV7-2 and TRBJ1-1, with TRBD1 as a possible D gene (6 bases). The receptor's source is a woman in her seventies with acute or convalescent COVID-19. The specimen sequenced was peripheral blood. CDR3 coding DNA: TGTGCCAGCAGCACCCGATCAGGGGATGGTAGACCTTTCTTT. Its translation is CASSTRSGDGRPFF.